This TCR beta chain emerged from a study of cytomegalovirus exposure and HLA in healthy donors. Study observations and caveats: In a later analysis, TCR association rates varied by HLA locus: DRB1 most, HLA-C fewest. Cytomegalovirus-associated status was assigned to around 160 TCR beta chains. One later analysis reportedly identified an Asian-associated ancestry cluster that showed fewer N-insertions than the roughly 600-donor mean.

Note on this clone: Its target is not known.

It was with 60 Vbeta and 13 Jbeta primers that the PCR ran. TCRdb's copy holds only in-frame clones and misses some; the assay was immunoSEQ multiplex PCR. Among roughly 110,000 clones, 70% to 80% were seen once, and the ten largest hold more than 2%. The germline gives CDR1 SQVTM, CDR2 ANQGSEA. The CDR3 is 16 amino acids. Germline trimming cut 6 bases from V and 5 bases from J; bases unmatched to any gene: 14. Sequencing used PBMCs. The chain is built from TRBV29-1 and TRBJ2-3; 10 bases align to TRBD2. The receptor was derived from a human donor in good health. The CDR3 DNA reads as TGCAGCGTGGACCCTCTAGCGGGAGCTATGAGAGATACGCAGTATTTT. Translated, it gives CSVDPLAGAMRDTQYF.